This T cell receptor beta chain was sequenced during a study of T-cell reconstitution after alpha-beta-depleted transplantation in children. General observations from the study: Expanded clones from the graft, numbering several hundred, reportedly supplied alpha-beta T cells about two months after transplant. The authors attributed T-cell counts and diversity one year after transplant mostly to newly produced T cells. Some patients showed high day-60 TCRbeta diversity, which derived from surviving recipient T cells and thymic progenitors.

As to this clonotype: The antigen is unknown.

V lost 6 bases, J lost 6 bases, and 10 bases stayed unmatched. The CDR3 length is 16 residues. A TCRbeta library incorporating unique molecular identifiers was prepared. TCRdb recomputed calls from the PCR reads with MiXCR, one row per CDR3 protein. In the table there are about 200,000 distinct CDR3 sequences, 6.3% of which are singletons. This clonotype was sampled from a girl under two years old with combined immunodeficiency, due to receive a stem cell transplant. The gene calls are TRBV12-3 or TRBV12-4 and TRBJ2-7, with 14 positions matching TRBD2. Sequenced here: PBMCs, sampled before TCRalphabeta/CD19-depleted stem cell transplant. In DNA, the CDR3 is TGTGCCAGCAGCTCCCCCGGGACTAGCGGGGGCCCCGAGCAGTACTTC. Protein product: CASSSPGTSGGPEQYF.